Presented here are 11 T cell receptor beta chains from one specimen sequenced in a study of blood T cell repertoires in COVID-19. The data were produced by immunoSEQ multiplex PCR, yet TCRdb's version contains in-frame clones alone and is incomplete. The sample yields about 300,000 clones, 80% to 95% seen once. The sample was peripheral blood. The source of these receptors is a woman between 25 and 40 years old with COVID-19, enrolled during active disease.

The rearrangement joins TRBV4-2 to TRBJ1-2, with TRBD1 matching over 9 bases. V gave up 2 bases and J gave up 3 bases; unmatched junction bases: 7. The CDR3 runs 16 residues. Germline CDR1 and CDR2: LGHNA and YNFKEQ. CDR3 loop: CASSQSGRDRDYGYTF. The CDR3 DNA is TGTGCCAGCAGCCAAAGCGGGAGGGACAGGGACTATGGCTACACCTTC.

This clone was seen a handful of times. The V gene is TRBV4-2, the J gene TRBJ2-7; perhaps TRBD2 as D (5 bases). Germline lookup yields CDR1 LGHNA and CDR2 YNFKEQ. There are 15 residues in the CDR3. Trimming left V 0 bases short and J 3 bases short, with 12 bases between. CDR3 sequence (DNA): TGTGCCAGCAGCCAAGATGTAGAGGGAGACTACGAGCAGTACTTC. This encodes CASSQDVEGDYEQYF.

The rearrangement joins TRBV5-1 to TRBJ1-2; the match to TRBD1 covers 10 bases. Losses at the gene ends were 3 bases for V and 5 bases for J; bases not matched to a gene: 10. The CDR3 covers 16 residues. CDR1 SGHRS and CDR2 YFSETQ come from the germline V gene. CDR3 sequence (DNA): TGCGCCAGCAGCTCCGGGGACAGGGGAGAAGGGTATGGCTACACCTTC. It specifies CASSSGDRGEGYGYTF.

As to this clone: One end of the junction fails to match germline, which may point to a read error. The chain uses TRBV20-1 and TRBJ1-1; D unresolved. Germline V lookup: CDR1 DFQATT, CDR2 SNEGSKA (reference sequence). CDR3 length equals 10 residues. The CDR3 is CSARKGDLVF. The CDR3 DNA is TGCAGTGCTAGAAAGGGAGACCTGGTCTTT.

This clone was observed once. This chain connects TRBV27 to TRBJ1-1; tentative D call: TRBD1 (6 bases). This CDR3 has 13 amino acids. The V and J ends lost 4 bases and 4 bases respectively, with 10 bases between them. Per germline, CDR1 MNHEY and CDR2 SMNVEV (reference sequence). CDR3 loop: CASSYREGTEAFF. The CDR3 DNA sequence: TGTGCCAGCAGTTACAGGGAGGGCACTGAAGCTTTCTTT.

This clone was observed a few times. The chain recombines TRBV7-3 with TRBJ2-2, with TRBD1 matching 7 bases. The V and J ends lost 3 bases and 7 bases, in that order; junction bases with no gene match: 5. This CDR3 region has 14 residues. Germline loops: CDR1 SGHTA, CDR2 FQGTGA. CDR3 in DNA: TGTGCCAGCAGCTTGACAGGGCGAATCGGGGAGCTGTTTTTT. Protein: CASSLTGRIGELFF.

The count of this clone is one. This chain's CDR3 is CATSSQISLDEKLFF. The CDR3, as DNA: TGTGCCACCAGCAGTCAGATCTCCCTGGATGAAAAACTGTTTTTT. The V call is TRBV15, the J call TRBJ1-4; no definite D call. CDR1 and CDR2 from the germline V gene are LNHNV and YYDKDF (reference sequence). The CDR3 extends over 15 amino acids. Between the trimmed V and J ends, which lost 3 bases and 6 bases, there was a span of 14 bases.

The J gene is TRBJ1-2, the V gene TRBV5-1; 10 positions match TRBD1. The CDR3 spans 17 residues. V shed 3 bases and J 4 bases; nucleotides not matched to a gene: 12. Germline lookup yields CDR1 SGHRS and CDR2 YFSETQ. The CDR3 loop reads CASSSPGQGIGGYGYTF. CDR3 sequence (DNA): TGCGCCAGCAGCTCTCCGGGACAGGGGATCGGGGGCTATGGCTACACCTTC.

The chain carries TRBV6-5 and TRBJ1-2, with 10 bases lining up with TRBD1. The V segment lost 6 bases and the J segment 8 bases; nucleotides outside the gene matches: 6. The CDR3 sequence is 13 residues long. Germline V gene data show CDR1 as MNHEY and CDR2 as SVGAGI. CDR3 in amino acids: CASRDGTGVGYTF. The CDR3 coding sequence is TGTGCCAGCAGGGACGGGACAGGGGTAGGCTACACCTTC.

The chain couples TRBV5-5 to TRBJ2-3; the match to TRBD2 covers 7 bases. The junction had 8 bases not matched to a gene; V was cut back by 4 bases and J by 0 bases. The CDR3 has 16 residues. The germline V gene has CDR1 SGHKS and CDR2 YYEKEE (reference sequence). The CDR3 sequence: CASSTLLAVSTDTQYF. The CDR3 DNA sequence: TGTGCCAGCAGCACGCTCCTAGCGGTGAGCACAGATACGCAGTATTTT.

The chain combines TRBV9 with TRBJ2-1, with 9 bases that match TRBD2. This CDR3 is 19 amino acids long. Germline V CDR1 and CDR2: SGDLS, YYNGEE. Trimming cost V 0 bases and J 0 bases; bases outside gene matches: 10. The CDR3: CASSVELAGYTSSYNEQFF. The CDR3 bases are TGTGCCAGCAGCGTAGAACTAGCGGGCTATACCAGCTCCTACAATGAGCAGTTCTTC.